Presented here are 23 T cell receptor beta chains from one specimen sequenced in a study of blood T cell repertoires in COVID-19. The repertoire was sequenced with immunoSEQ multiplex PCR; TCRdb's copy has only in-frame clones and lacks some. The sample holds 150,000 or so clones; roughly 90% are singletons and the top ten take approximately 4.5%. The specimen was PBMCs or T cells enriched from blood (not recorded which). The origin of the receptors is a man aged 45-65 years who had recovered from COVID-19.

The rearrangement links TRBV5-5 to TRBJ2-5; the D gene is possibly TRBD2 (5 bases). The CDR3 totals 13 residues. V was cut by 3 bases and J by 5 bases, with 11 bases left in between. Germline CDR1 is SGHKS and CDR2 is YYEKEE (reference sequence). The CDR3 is CASSYSVWETQYF. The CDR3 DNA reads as TGTGCCAGCAGCTATAGCGTTTGGGAGACCCAGTACTTC.

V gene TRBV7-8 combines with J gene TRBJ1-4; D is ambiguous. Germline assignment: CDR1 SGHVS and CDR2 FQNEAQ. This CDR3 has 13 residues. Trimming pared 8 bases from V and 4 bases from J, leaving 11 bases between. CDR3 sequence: CASGRSRNEKLFF. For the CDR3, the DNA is TGTGCCAGCGGGAGGAGTCGTAATGAAAAACTGTTTTTT.

CDR3 nucleotide sequence: TGTGCCATCAGTGAGGGGAGGGATGGAAACACCATATATTTT. The encoded protein is CAISEGRDGNTIYF. The genes are TRBV10-3 and TRBJ1-3; D remains unclear. Germline-derived CDR1 and CDR2 are ENHRY and SYGVKD. CDR3 length: 14 residues. V was shortened by 2 bases and J by 3 bases, with 8 bases between the two germline ends.

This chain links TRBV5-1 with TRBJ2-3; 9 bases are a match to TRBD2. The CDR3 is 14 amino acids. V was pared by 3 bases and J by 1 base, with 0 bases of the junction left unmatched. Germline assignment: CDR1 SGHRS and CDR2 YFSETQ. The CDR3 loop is CASSSSGGTDTQYF. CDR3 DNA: TGCGCCAGCAGCTCTAGCGGGGGCACAGATACGCAGTATTTT.

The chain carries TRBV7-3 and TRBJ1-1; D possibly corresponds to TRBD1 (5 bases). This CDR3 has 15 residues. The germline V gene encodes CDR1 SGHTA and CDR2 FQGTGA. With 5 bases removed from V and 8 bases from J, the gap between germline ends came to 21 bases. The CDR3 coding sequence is TGTGCCAGCAGCCCCCGCGGGGCGCATTCCGCGGAAGCTTTCTTT. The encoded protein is CASSPRGAHSAEAFF.

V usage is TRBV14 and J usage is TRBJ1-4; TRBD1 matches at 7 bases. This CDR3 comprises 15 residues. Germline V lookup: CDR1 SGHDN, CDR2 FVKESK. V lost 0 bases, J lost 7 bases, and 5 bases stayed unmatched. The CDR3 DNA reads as TGTGCCAGCAGCCAAGATCCGGCAGGGGGTGAAAAACTGTTTTTT. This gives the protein CASSQDPAGGEKLFF.

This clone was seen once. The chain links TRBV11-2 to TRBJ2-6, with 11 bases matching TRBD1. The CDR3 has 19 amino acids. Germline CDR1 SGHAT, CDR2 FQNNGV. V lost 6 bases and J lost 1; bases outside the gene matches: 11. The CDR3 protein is CASSRTPGQGGSGANVLTF. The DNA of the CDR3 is TGTGCCAGCAGTAGAACACCGGGACAGGGGGGGTCTGGGGCCAACGTCCTGACTTTC. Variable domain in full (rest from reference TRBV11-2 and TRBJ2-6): EAGVAQSPRYKIIEKRQSVAFWCNPISGHATLYWYQQILGQGPKLLIQFQNNGVVDDSQLPKDRFSAERLKGVDSTLKIQPAKLEDSAVYLCASSRTPGQGGSGANVLTFGAGSRLTVL.

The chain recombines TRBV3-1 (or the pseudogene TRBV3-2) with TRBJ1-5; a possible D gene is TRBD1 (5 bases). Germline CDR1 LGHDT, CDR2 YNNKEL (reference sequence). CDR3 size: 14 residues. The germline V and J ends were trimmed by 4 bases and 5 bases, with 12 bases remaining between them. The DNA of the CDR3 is TGTGCCAGCAGCCGCGGGACTCTCGATCAGCCCCAGCATTTT. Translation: CASSRGTLDQPQHF.

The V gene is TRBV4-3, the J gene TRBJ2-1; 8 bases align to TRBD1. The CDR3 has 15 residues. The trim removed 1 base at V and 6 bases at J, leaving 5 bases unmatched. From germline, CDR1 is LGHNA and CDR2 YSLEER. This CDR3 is CASSQVPRGRNEQFF. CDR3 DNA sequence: TGCGCCAGCAGCCAAGTTCCCAGGGGGCGCAATGAGCAGTTCTTC.

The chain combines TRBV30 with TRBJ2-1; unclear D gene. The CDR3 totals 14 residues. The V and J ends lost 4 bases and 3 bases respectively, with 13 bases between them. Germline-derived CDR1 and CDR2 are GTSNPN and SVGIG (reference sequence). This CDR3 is CAWILSPGYNEQFF. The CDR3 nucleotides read TGTGCCTGGATCCTAAGCCCCGGCTACAATGAGCAGTTCTTC.

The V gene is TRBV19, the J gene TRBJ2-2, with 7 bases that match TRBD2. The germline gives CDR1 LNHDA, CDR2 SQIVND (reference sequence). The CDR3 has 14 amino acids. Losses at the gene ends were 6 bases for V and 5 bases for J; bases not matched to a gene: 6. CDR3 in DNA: TGTGCCAGTAGGACGGGACTACCGACCGGGGAGCTGTTTTTT. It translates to CASRTGLPTGELFF.

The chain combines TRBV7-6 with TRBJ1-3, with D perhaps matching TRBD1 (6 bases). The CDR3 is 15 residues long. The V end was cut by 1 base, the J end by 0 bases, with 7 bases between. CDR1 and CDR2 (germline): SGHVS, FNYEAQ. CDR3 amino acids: CASSLVDSSGNTIYF. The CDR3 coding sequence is TGTGCCAGCAGCTTAGTGGACAGCTCTGGAAACACCATATATTTT.

CDR3 DNA: TGCGCCAGCAGCCAAGGCTCGGCAGACTTTAATTCACCCCTCCACTTT. Protein sequence: CASSQGSADFNSPLHF. This chain uses TRBV4-3 with TRBJ1-6; D is unclear. The germline V gene encodes CDR1 LGHNA and CDR2 YSLEER. CDR3 length: 16 residues. V was shortened by 1 base and J by 6 bases, with 13 bases between the two germline ends.

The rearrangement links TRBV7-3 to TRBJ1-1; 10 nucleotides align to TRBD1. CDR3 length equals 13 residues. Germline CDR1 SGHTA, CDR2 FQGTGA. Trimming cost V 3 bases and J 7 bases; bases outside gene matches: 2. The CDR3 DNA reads TGTGCCAGCAGCTTCGGACAGGGGGGTGAAGCTTTCTTT. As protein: CASSFGQGGEAFF.

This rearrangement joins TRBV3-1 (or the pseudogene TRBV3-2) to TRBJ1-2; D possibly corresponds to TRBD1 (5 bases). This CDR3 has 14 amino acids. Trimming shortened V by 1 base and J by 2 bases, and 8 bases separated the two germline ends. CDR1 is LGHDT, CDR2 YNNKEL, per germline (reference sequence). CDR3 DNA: TGTGCCAGCAGCCAAGCGGGGGTAAACTATGGCTACACCTTC. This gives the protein CASSQAGVNYGYTF.

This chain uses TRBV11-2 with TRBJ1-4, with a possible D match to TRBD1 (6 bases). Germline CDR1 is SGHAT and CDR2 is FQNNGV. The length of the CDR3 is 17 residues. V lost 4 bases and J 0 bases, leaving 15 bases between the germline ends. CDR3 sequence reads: CASSSARDIATNEKLFF. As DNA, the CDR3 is TGTGCCAGCAGCTCCGCTCGGGACATCGCAACTAATGAAAAACTGTTTTTT.

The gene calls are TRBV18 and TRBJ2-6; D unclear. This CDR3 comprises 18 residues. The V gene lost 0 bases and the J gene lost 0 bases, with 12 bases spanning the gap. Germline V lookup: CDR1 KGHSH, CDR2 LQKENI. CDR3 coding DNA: TGTGCCAGCTCACCACCGAACAGTCCAGCCTCTGGGGCCAACGTCCTGACTTTC. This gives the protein CASSPPNSPASGANVLTF.

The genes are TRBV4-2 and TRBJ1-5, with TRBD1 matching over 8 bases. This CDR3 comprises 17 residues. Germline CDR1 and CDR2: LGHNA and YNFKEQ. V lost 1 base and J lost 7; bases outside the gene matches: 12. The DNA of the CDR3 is TGTGCCAGCAGCCAAGTTCCCTCCGACAGGGACAGGCAGCCCCAGCATTTT. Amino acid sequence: CASSQVPSDRDRQPQHF.

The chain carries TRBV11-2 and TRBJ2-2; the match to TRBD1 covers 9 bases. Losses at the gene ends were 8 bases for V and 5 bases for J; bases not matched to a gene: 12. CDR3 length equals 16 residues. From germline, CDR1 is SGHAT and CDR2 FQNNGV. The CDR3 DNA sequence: TGTGCCAGCGGTCCCGGGACAGGGTTTTCGACCGGGGAGCTGTTTTTT. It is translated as CASGPGTGFSTGELFF. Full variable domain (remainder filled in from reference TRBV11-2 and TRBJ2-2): EAGVAQSPRYKIIEKRQSVAFWCNPISGHATLYWYQQILGQGPKLLIQFQNNGVVDDSQLPKDRFSAERLKGVDSTLKIQPAKLEDSAVYLCASGPGTGFSTGELFFGEGSRLTVL.

The CDR3 nucleotides are TGCGCCAGCAGCCGGGCCACGACTAGCGGGGGACAAGAGACCCAGTACTTC. Translated, it gives CASSRATTSGGQETQYF. The V gene is TRBV5-1, the J gene TRBJ2-5; 12 bases match TRBD2. Germline V gene sequence: CDR1 SGHRS, CDR2 YFSETQ. The CDR3 loop spans 17 amino acids. Unmatched junction bases numbered 9, after V lost 4 bases and J lost 2 bases.

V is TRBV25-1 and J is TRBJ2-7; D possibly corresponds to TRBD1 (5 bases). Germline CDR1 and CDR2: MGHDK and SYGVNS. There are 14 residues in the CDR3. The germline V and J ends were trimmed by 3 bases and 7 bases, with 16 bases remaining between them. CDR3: CASSEGSGPGEQYF. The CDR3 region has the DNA TGTGCCAGCAGTGAGGGGTCAGGGCCAGGTGAGCAGTACTTC.

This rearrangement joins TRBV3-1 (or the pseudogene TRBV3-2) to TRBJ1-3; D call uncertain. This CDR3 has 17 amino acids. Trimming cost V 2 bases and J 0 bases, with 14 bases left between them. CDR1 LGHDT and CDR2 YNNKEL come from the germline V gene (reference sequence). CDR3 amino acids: CASSQMPQIYSGNTIYF. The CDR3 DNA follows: TGTGCCAGCAGCCAAATGCCTCAGATATACTCTGGAAACACCATATATTTT.

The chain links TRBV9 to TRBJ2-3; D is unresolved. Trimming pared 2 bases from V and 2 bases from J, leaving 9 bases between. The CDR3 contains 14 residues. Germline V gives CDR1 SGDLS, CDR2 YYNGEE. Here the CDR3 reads CASSVQALTDTQYF. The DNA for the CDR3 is TGTGCCAGCAGCGTGCAGGCCCTCACAGATACGCAGTATTTT.